This T cell receptor beta chain is from a study of blood T cell repertoires in COVID-19. There are 13 residues in the CDR3. Trimming left V 5 bases short and J 4 bases short, with 11 bases between. CDR1 and CDR2 (germline): SGHNT, YENEEA. Using immunoSEQ multiplex PCR, the repertoire was profiled, and TCRdb retains in-frame clones only, with some absent. The sample shows 110,000 to 150,000 clones, less than 90% of them seen only once. The sequencing sample was made of PBMCs or T cells enriched from blood (not recorded which). V gene TRBV11-3 combines with J gene TRBJ1-1, with D hard to call. This receptor was identified in a man aged 35 to 55 with acute COVID-19. The CDR3 bases are TGTGCCAGCAGCCTAGGGCCTGGCACTGAAGCTTTCTTT. It specifies CASSLGPGTEAFF.